These 23 T cell receptor beta chains were sequenced from one sample in a study of early T cells in non-severe SARS-CoV-2 infection. TCRdb re-derived calls from the 5' RACE reads in MiXCR, one entry per CDR3 protein. The sample includes 50,000 to 70,000 distinct CDR3 sequences, over 4.5% of them seen just once. Sample: whole blood, taken at baseline. All receptors derive from an adult who was a healthcare worker with PCR-confirmed SARS-CoV-2 infection or an uninfected control (not recorded which).

This clonotype was counted many times. J is TRBJ2-3 and V is TRBV20-1, with D possibly being TRBD2 (6 bases). Germline CDR1 reads DFQATT; CDR2 reads SNEGSKA (reference sequence). V was clipped by 1 base and J by 2 bases, with 7 bases between them. The CDR3 sequence is 13 residues long. In DNA form, the CDR3 reads TGCAGTGCTAGAGTAGCGGTCACAGATACGCAGTATTTT. Protein product: CSARVAVTDTQYF.

This clonotype was found many times. The CDR3 bases are TGTGCCACCCGGACAGGGGTCGGGATGAACACTGAAGCTTTCTTT. Translating it yields CATRTGVGMNTEAFF. The chain has TRBV10-3 and TRBJ1-1, with 9 bases that match TRBD1. V shed 10 bases and J 0 bases; nucleotides not matched to a gene: 9. Germline CDR1 reads ENHRY; CDR2 reads SYGVKD. This CDR3 is 15 amino acids long.

This clonotype showed up many times. V usage is TRBV4-3 and J usage is TRBJ1-2; D is uncertain. Germline-derived CDR1 and CDR2 are LGHNA and YSLEER. The CDR3 is made up of 14 amino acids. V lost 1 base, J lost 8 bases, and 14 bases lay in between. CDR3 in DNA: TGCGCCAGCAGCCAAGCCGGCCAGATAGGAGGCTACACCTTC. Amino acid sequence: CASSQAGQIGGYTF.

This clonotype was seen many times. This chain links TRBV11-1 with TRBJ1-2, with TRBD1 matching 7 bases. The germline V gene encodes CDR1 SGHAT and CDR2 FQDESV (reference sequence). V shed 2 bases and J 3 bases; nucleotides not matched to a gene: 9. The CDR3 runs 16 residues. The CDR3 nucleotides are TGTGCCAGCAGCTTATCAACCGGGACAGCGCACTATGGCTACACCTTC. Amino acids: CASSLSTGTAHYGYTF.

The chain couples TRBV6-5 to TRBJ2-2, with D maybe TRBD1 (6 bases). There are 14 residues in the CDR3. Germline CDR1 MNHEY, CDR2 SVGAGI. V was trimmed by 7 bases and J by 6 bases, leaving 15 bases between them. In nucleotides, the CDR3 is TGTGCCAGCACCAGAACAGGGCTCGCCGGGGAGCTGTTTTTT. It is translated as CASTRTGLAGELFF.

This clonotype was seen ten or more times. The chain links TRBV4-2 to TRBJ1-5, with D possibly TRBD1 on 6 matching bases. The V gene lost 0 bases and the J gene lost 9 bases, with 12 bases spanning the gap. This CDR3 contains 14 residues. Germline V gives CDR1 LGHNA, CDR2 YNFKEQ. For the CDR3, the DNA is TGTGCCAGCAGCCAAGATCGGGGGGGCCGGCCCCAGCATTTT. This gives the protein CASSQDRGGRPQHF.

This clonotype was counted ten times or more. The CDR3 DNA sequence: TGTGCCAGCAGCCAAGGAACACGTCGCACTGAAGCTTTCTTT. Its translation is CASSQGTRRTEAFF. The genes are TRBV3-1 and TRBJ1-1; D gene unclear. The CDR3 length is 14 residues. Trimming removed 1 base from V and 4 bases from J, with 10 bases in between. Germline values: CDR1 LGHDT, CDR2 YNNKEL (reference sequence).

This clonotype was seen ten or more times. The V and J genes are TRBV28 and TRBJ2-7; D ambiguous. The CDR3 spans 14 residues. CDR1 and CDR2 (germline): MDHEN, SYDVKM. V was shortened by 6 bases and J by 7 bases, with 19 bases between the two germline ends. The CDR3 sequence is CASSRRSGSWEQYF. CDR3 nucleotides: TGTGCCAGCAGCCGACGTAGTGGGTCTTGGGAGCAGTACTTC.

This clonotype was seen ten or more times. The rearrangement uses TRBV4-2 and TRBJ2-1; D tentatively fits TRBD1 or TRBD2 (5 bases each). This CDR3 contains 16 residues. Germline V gene data show CDR1 as LGHNA and CDR2 as YNFKEQ. V lost 1 base and J 1 base, leaving 11 bases between the germline ends. CDR3 loop: CASSQGPGQSYNEQFF. The CDR3 DNA reads TGTGCCAGCAGCCAAGGACCGGGGCAATCCTACAATGAGCAGTTCTTC.

The rearrangement links TRBV7-6 to TRBJ1-2, with D possibly matching TRBD1 (5 bases). The CDR3 runs 14 residues. V lost 5 bases and J lost 0, with 10 bases in between. From germline, CDR1 is SGHVS and CDR2 FNYEAQ. The CDR3 region is CASSPKQANYGYTF. Written as DNA, the CDR3 is TGTGCCAGCAGCCCCAAACAGGCTAACTATGGCTACACCTTC. The whole variable domain, remainder taken from reference TRBV7-6 and TRBJ1-2, is GAGVSQSPRYKVTKRGQDVALRCDPISGHVSLYWYRQALGQGPEFLTYFNYEAQQDKSGLPNDRFSAERPEGSISTLTIQRTEQRDSAMYRCASSPKQANYGYTFGSGTRLTVV.

The V gene is TRBV4-1, the J gene TRBJ2-1; TRBD1 agrees at 11 bases. Looked up from germline, CDR1 is MGHRA and CDR2 is YSYEKL. The ends lost 0 bases at V and 6 bases at J; junction bases unmatched: 4. The CDR3 is 16 amino acids. In DNA, the CDR3 is TGCGCCAGCAGCCAAGAAGGGACAGGGGGGGTCAATGAGCAGTTCTTC. It specifies CASSQEGTGGVNEQFF.

This clonotype was detected ten times or more. This chain uses TRBV20-1 with TRBJ2-1; 10 bases are shared with TRBD2. Unmatched junction bases numbered 6, after V lost 3 bases and J lost 4 bases. CDR1 DFQATT and CDR2 SNEGSKA come from the germline V gene (reference sequence). This CDR3 has 15 residues. The chain's CDR3 is CSARVPSGGYNEQFF. As DNA, the CDR3 is TGCAGTGCTAGGGTTCCTAGCGGGGGATACAATGAGCAGTTCTTC.

This clonotype has ten or more counts. The genes are TRBV6-2 or TRBV6-3 and TRBJ2-1; 7 bases are shared with TRBD2. V dropped 4 bases and J dropped 4; count of bases not matched to a gene: 13. This CDR3 comprises 17 residues. Germline CDR1 and CDR2: MNHEY and SVGEGT. The CDR3 sequence is CASSFPLLAAGYNEQFF. DNA of the CDR3: TGTGCCAGCAGTTTCCCCCTTCTAGCGGCGGGGTACAATGAGCAGTTCTTC.

This chain links TRBV29-1 with TRBJ1-1; D perhaps matches TRBD1 (5 bases). V shed 0 bases and J shed 3 bases, with 14 bases lying between them. The CDR3 runs to 15 residues. Germline-derived CDR1 and CDR2 are SQVTM and ANQGSEA. The CDR3 reads CSVEDEGKVDTEAFF. DNA for the CDR3: TGCAGCGTTGAAGATGAGGGGAAGGTGGACACTGAAGCTTTCTTT.

The V gene is TRBV29-1, the J gene TRBJ2-5, with TRBD1 identical over 11 bases. Trimming cost V 6 bases and J 2 bases; bases outside gene matches: 2. The CDR3 contains 13 residues. Germline V CDR1 and CDR2: SQVTM, ANQGSEA. The CDR3 here is CSVGQGAQETQYF. CDR3 sequence (DNA): TGCAGCGTCGGACAGGGGGCACAAGAGACCCAGTACTTC.

The V call is TRBV27, the J call TRBJ1-6; D gene unclear. This CDR3 comprises 12 residues. Germline V gene lookup returns CDR1 MNHEY and CDR2 SMNVEV (reference sequence). V was trimmed by 3 bases and J by 9 bases, leaving 6 bases between them. The CDR3 loop reads CASSFPGSPLHF. CDR3 DNA: TGTGCCAGCAGTTTTCCCGGTTCACCCCTCCACTTT.

This clonotype was detected ten times or more. The chain links TRBV18 to TRBJ1-2; 10 bases align to TRBD1. The V gene's germline CDR1 is KGHSH and CDR2 LQKENI. The V and J ends lost 6 bases and 6 bases, in that order; junction bases with no gene match: 4. This CDR3 comprises 13 residues. CDR3 in DNA: TGTGCCAGCTCGCGGACAGGGGGAGATGGCTACACCTTC. It yields the protein CASSRTGGDGYTF. Together with reference TRBV18 and TRBJ1-2, the CDR3 gives the full variable domain: NAGVMQNPRHLVRRRGQEARLRCSPMKGHSHVYWYRQLPEEGLKFMVYLQKENIIDESGMPKERFSAEFPKEGPSILRIQQVVRGDSAAYFCASSRTGGDGYTFGSGTRLTVV.

This clonotype was picked up many times. The chain recombines TRBV27 with TRBJ2-7, with D possibly matching TRBD1 (5 bases). Deletions cut 6 bases from V and 6 bases from J, with 12 bases between. This CDR3 region has 12 residues. The V gene's germline CDR1 is MNHEY and CDR2 SMNVEV (reference sequence). The CDR3 here is CASSLRAGEQYF. In DNA form, the CDR3 reads TGTGCCAGCAGCCTCAGGGCCGGCGAGCAGTACTTC.

The V gene is TRBV24-1, the J gene TRBJ1-5, with D tentatively TRBD1 (6 bases). Germline V gene data show CDR1 as KGHDR and CDR2 as SFDVKD. The CDR3 spans 16 residues. Trimming removed 4 bases at V and 7 bases at J, with 19 bases between. The CDR3 loop reads CATSDSRVGGTQPQHF. The CDR3 DNA reads as TGTGCCACCAGTGACTCGAGGGTCGGGGGCACGCAGCCCCAGCATTTT.

This clonotype was seen many times. V usage is TRBV11-2 and J usage is TRBJ2-7, with 7 positions matching TRBD1. V trimming: 3 bases; J trimming: 0 bases; junction bases outside the gene matches: 2. This CDR3 comprises 14 residues. The germline CDR1 and CDR2 sequences are SGHAT and FQNNGV. The CDR3 protein is CASSFWDSSYEQYF. CDR3 sequence (DNA): TGTGCCAGCAGCTTTTGGGACAGCTCCTACGAGCAGTACTTC.

This clonotype was counted at least ten times. The chain has TRBV7-2 and TRBJ2-7, with 8 bases aligning to TRBD1. The CDR3 is 15 residues long. Germline lookup yields CDR1 SGHTA and CDR2 FQGNSA. After removal of 2 bases from V and 1 base from J, the junction contained 4 bases not matched to a gene. The CDR3 here is CASSLQGARSYEQYF. DNA for the CDR3: TGTGCCAGCAGCTTACAGGGGGCGAGGTCCTACGAGCAGTACTTC.

The CDR3 sequence is CASSLSGTGEAFF. CDR3 nucleotides: TGTGCCAGCAGTTTATCGGGGACAGGGGAAGCTTTCTTT. The chain carries TRBV28 and TRBJ1-1, with 9 positions matching TRBD1. The J segment lost 8 bases and the V segment lost 1 base, leaving 2 bases of the junction unmatched. Germline V gene sequence: CDR1 MDHEN, CDR2 SYDVKM. The CDR3 length is 13 residues.

This clonotype has at least ten counts. The V gene is TRBV7-2, the J gene TRBJ1-1; the D gene is possibly TRBD1 (6 bases). The V gene lost 3 bases and the J gene lost 6 bases, with 8 bases spanning the gap. CDR1 is SGHTA and CDR2 is FQGNSA in the germline V gene. The CDR3 contains 12 residues. CDR3 bases: TGTGCCAGCAGCTTGGGGGGCGCTGAAGCTTTCTTT. This translates into CASSLGGAEAFF.